This T cell receptor (beta chain) was obtained from a study of identical twins' blood T cells. V dropped 7 bases and J dropped 5; count of bases not matched to a gene: 9. The V gene's germline CDR1 is MGHDK and CDR2 SYGVNS. This CDR3 spans 15 amino acids. This clonotype occurred a few times. Its antigen is as yet unknown. General study findings and limits: Twins shared more top CDR3 clonotypes than unrelated donors did. Twin similarity might stem from environmental factors, not only genetics.

TCR cDNA libraries came from RNA via a modified published protocol. Sample barcodes were added at both library ends during cDNA synthesis. TCRdb reprocessed the 5' RACE reads via MiXCR and lists one record per CDR3 protein. The profile covers about 370,000 distinct CDR3 sequences, with 28% appearing a single time and about 6% taken by the ten largest. Sequencing was done on a sample of PBMCs. The chain links TRBV25-1 to TRBJ2-2, with TRBD1 matching 8 bases. The clonotype originates from a woman aged 18-49 years in good health. CDR3 region: CASTPDRAGTGELFF. The CDR3 bases are TGTGCCAGCACTCCGGACAGGGCGGGAACCGGGGAGCTGTTTTTT.